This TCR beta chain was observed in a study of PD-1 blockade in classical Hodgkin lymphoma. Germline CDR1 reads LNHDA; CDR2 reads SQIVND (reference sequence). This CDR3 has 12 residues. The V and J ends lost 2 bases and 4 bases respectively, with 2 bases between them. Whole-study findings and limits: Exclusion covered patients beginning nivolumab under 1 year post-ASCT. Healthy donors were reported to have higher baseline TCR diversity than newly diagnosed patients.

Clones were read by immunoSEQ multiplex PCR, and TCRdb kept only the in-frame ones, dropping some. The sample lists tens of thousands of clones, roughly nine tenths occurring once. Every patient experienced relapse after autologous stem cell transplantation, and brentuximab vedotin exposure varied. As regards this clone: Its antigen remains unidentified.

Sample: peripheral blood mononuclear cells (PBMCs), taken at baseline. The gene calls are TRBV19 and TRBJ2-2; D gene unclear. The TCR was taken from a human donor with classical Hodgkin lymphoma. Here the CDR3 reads CASSISTGELFF. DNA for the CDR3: TGTGCCAGTAGTATATCCACCGGGGAGCTGTTTTTT.